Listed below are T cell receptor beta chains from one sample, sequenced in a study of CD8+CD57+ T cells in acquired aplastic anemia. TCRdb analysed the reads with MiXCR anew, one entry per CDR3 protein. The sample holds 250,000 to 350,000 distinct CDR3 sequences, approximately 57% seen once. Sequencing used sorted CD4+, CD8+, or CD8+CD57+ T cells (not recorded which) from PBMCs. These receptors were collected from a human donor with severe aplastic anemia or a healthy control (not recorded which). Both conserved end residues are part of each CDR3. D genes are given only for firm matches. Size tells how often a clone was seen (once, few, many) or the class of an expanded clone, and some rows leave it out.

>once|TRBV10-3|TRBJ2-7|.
CAITSTLYEQYF
TGTGCCATAACTAGTACCCTCTACGAGCAGTACTTC
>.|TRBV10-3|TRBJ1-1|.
CAISDLDLTEAFF
TGTGCCATCAGTGACCTTGATCTCACTGAAGCTTTCTTT
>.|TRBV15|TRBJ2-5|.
CATSRGLGALKETQYF
TGTGCCACCAGCAGGGGGCTGGGAGCGCTAAAAGAGACCCAGTACTTC
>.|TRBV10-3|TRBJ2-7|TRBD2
CASRPTSGGLTYEQYF
TGTGCCAGCAGGCCCACTAGCGGGGGCCTGACCTACGAGCAGTACTTC
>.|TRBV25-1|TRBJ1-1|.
CAITPRGENTEAFF
TGTGCCATCACCCCGAGGGGCGAAAACACTGAAGCTTTCTTT
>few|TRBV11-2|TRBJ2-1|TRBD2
CASSLVGGGGAGEQFF
TGTGCCAGCAGCTTAGTTGGGGGCGGGGGGGCCGGTGAGCAGTTCTTC
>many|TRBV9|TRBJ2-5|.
CASSVGVAEGETQYF
TGTGCCAGCAGCGTTGGTGTAGCAGAGGGGGAGACCCAGTACTTC
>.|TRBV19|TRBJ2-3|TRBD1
CASRGQGATDTQYF
TGTGCCAGTAGGGGACAGGGAGCAACAGATACGCAGTATTTT
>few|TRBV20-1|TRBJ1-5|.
CSARQSTSGQPQHF
TGCAGTGCTAGACAATCGACATCAGGGCAGCCCCAGCATTTT
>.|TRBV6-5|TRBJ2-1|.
CASIGTGYNEQFF
TGTGCCAGCATAGGGACGGGATACAATGAGCAGTTCTTC
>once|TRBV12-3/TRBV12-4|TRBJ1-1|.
CASSLRHMNTEAFF
TGTGCCAGCAGTTTACGACATATGAACACTGAAGCTTTCTTT
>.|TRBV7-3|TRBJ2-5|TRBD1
CASSPDRGLGQTQYF
TGTGCCAGCAGCCCTGACAGGGGGCTCGGTCAGACCCAGTACTTC